This T cell receptor beta chain was sequenced during a study of T cell responses to AZD1222 COVID-19 vaccine. Generated by immunoSEQ multiplex PCR, the TCRdb table keeps only in-frame clones and is missing some. There are around 150,000 clones in the sample; approximately 91% occur only once, and more than 5.5% lies in the top ten. CDR1 LNHDA and CDR2 SQIVND come from the germline V gene (reference sequence). The ends were cut back, 3 bases at V and 4 bases at J, with 9 bases in the middle. The CDR3 spans 13 residues. This clone has a single count. Specimen: peripheral blood, collected on day 0 of AZD1222 vaccination. The sequence was obtained from an adult in good health. V gene TRBV19 combines with J gene TRBJ1-1; D remains unclear. CDR3 sequence (DNA): TGTGCCAGTAGTATCTTGGGTGCCACTGAAGCTTTCTTT. It specifies CASSILGATEAFF.